This TCR beta chain was sequenced in a study of tumor-infiltrating lymphocytes in localized non-small cell lung cancer (dated by TCRdb to the early 2020s). For the study in its entirety: The cohort included patients whose samples were collected after neoadjuvant chemotherapy, as well as both smokers and never-smokers and several histologies. Resected tumor tissue and uninvolved lung tissue described as non-adjacent to the tumor were contributed by each patient, with both tissues obtained from the same patient. Flow cytometry, multiplex immunofluorescence, RNA-seq, exome sequencing and proteomics were applied to the same patients as TCR sequencing, which was one of several integrated assays. The overall ICON cohort comprised approximately 150 surgical patients with localized non-small cell lung cancer whose tumors were resected. The paired tumor versus uninvolved lung comparison of immunoSEQ T-cell fraction included roughly 50 patients.

The T-cell fraction in tumor and uninvolved lung tissue was provided by TCR sequencing with the immunoSEQ assay. Per the authors' processing: For survival analysis, patients were split into high (upper tertile) and low (lower two tertiles) T-cell fraction groups and compared by log-rank test. A signed-rank test was used to check for differences in T-cell fraction between paired tumor and uninvolved lung. TCRdb's version of the immuneACCESS table is confined to in-frame rearrangements and falls short of the full clone set. An unresolved V gene accounts for under half of the shortfall where checked; the remainder is of unknown origin. That table gives V, J and clone size, and the DNA gave D and trimming. Recorded for this sample are 25,000 to 30,000 clones; roughly 85% of them occurred a single time. The leading ten clones occupy roughly 1.9% of the sample. ICON enrollment began in early 2016, and the last patient was enrolled in September 2018. Fresh tumor and matched uninvolved tissue for in-depth immune analyses, including TCR sequencing, were collected from a subcohort of some 76 patients. TCR sequencing was performed on DNA isolated from bulk tissue, without cell sorting.

A word on this clone: There is no known antigen for this receptor. No quality values exist for individual bases; no much larger clone is one base distant.

CDR1 and CDR2 were assigned from the germline V gene as SQVTM and ANQGSEA. Trimming takes 5 bases off V and 5 bases off J; junction bases not matched to a gene: 5. The CDR3 has 12 amino acids, counting the end cysteine and phenylalanine. CDR3 DNA only is kept here, 36 bases in frame from base 1. Broad study findings and their caveats: Assay coverage varied across patients depending on available tissue quantity, so only a subset of the cohort had TCR sequencing. Recurrence-free survival showed no association with tumor T-cell fraction from TCR sequencing (p = 0.61). No difference in TCR-derived T-cell fraction was observed between the flow cytometry-defined immunotypes IM1 (good prognosis) and IM2 (poor prognosis). Because different assays used different pieces of the same tissue, technical variation could not be distinguished from intratumor heterogeneity. TCRbeta sequencing supported higher T cell infiltration in tumors than in uninvolved lung tissue, consistent with immunofluorescence CD3 counts.

The chain is assembled from TRBV29-1 and TRBJ2-5; 7 bases in the junction line up with TRBD2. Specimen: lung tumor tissue. This receptor was obtained from a human donor with non-small cell lung cancer. The CDR3 sequence is CSVSDGGETQYF. The DNA reads TGCAGCGTTTCGGACGGGGGGGAGACCCAGTACTTC.